This T cell receptor beta chain was recorded in a study of blood T cell repertoires in COVID-19. Study-level background: Nucleic acid was either cDNA or gDNA, and it came from T cells, B-cell-depleted T cells, or PBMCs.

Only in-frame clones appear in the TCRdb table, and some are missing; sequencing was by immunoSEQ multiplex PCR. The table lists over 70,000 clones, 65% to 90% of them singletons. Looked up from germline, CDR1 is SGDLS and CDR2 is YYNGEE. The CDR3 length is 14 residues. The junction had 3 bases not matched to a gene; V was cut back by 4 bases and J by 2 bases. The chain links TRBV9 to TRBJ1-2; 9 nucleotides match TRBD1. The clonotype comes from a human donor in a cohort sampled during active COVID-19. Sequencing was done on a sample of peripheral blood. CDR3 residues: CASSTDRGNYGYTF. CDR3 sequence (DNA): TGTGCCAGCAGCACGGACAGGGGAAACTATGGCTACACCTTC.